The entry below gives a single T cell receptor (beta chain) sequence along with its context. Its specificity is not known. Naive CD8 isolation took CD45RO-negative cells positively selected for CCR7 and excluded terminally differentiated effector memory CD45RA+ cells. These data come from a study of shared clonotypes between healthy human individuals. J gave up 1 base and V 6 bases, and 2 bases lay outside the gene matches. The CDR3 loop spans 14 amino acids. In germline, CDR1 is MDHEN, CDR2 SYDVKM. Points from the study as a whole: Non-shared clonotypes had lower generation probabilities than clonotypes shared by all four sorted-subset donors. Clonotype sharing among the donors was expected to vary with sequencing depth. Only blood was sampled; tissue repertoires likely differ.

In the authors' methods: ImmunoSEQ sequences covered only the junction and lacked quality scores; filtering therefore differed. Profiling relied on immunoSEQ multiplex PCR, and the TCRdb table lists in-frame clones only, not all of them. That table supplies the V and J calls and clone size; D and trimming were determined from the DNA. The sample lists 550,000 to 600,000 clones, roughly 98% occurring once. Specimen: naive CD8+ T cells sorted from blood. The origin of this receptor is a man younger than 45 in good health. The chain employs TRBV28 and TRBJ2-2; 7 bases agree with TRBD1. The CDR3 sequence is CASRRTGNTGELFF. The DNA of the CDR3 is TGTGCCAGCAGACGGACAGGGAACACCGGGGAGCTGTTTTTT.